The T cell receptor beta chain under discussion was sequenced for a study of blood T cells in healthy people across ages. V was clipped by 5 bases and J by 2 bases, with 18 bases between them. This CDR3 is built from 16 residues. Germline CDR1 reads SGHTA; CDR2 reads FQGTGA. This clonotype came up many times. Primed by a sample-barcoded 5' primer and a J-beta primer mix, a second PCR proceeded for about 6 to 12 cycles. Each CDR3 protein is one row after TCRdb ran MiXCR on the 5' RACE reads. The repertoire holds approximately 800,000 distinct CDR3 sequences, with roughly 53% as singletons. The sample consisted of blood. The clonotype was recovered from a man at least 80 years old in good health. This chain links TRBV7-3 with TRBJ2-5; weak D call: TRBD2 (6 bases). This CDR3 reads CASSRTRGNGQETQYF. CDR3 DNA: TGTGCCAGCAGCCGAACGCGGGGCAACGGGCAAGAGACCCAGTACTTC.